This TCR beta chain comes out of a study of blood T cell repertoires in COVID-19. Across the study: Both acute and convalescent COVID-19 samples were obtained from the United States, Italy and Spain. From T cells, B-cell-depleted T cells, or PBMCs came the material, which was cDNA or gDNA.

Per the authors' pipeline: For nucleated cells, counts were estimated from reference gene primer amplification. The data were produced by immunoSEQ multiplex PCR, yet TCRdb's version contains in-frame clones alone and is incomplete. V, J and clone size derive from that table, while D and trimming were established from the DNA sequence. The table lists a few hundred thousand clones, about 86% of them singletons. Those enrolled, adults aged roughly 18 to 90 years, came from about two dozen US areas. Germline assignment: CDR1 SEHNR and CDR2 FQNEAQ (reference sequence). CDR3 length: 13 amino acids. Trimming left V 2 bases short and J 6 bases short, with 10 bases between.

Source material: PBMCs or T cells enriched from blood (not recorded which). This sequence was found in a man aged 25 to 40 with acute COVID-19. The chain couples TRBV7-9 to TRBJ1-2; D is undetermined. This chain's CDR3 is CASSLQVSDGYTF. CDR3 DNA sequence: TGTGCCAGCAGCTTACAAGTTTCGGATGGCTACACCTTC.